This T cell receptor (beta chain) was sequenced in a study of identical twins. Study-wide points: Excess low generation probability was seen in twin-shared out-of-frame alpha sequences. The conclusions drew on cross-sectional statistical analysis instead of tracking the same donors.

This CDR3 comprises 17 residues. Germline CDR1 LGHNA, CDR2 YNFKEQ. Trimming pared 1 base from V and 0 bases from J, leaving 16 bases between. In TCRdb, the 5' RACE reads were re-called with MiXCR into one record per CDR3 protein. Of approximately 1.8 million distinct CDR3 sequences listed, less than 40% are singletons. This clonotype was picked up many times. Its antigen is still unknown. Donors were all healthy Caucasians. V is TRBV4-2 and J is TRBJ2-7, with D possibly TRBD2 on 5 matching bases. The sequenced sample consisted of cord blood. The receptor was isolated from a newborn girl in good health. The CDR3 spells CASSQVTLHSGSYEQYF. CDR3 bases: TGTGCCAGCAGCCAAGTTACCCTACACAGCGGCTCCTACGAGCAGTACTTC.